A selection of T cell receptor beta chains follows, all from one sample in a study of T cell repertoires in cytomegalovirus infection. TCRdb re-analysed the reads in MiXCR, keeping a single row per CDR3 protein. The table lists under 200,000 distinct CDR3 sequences, 25% to 30% of them singletons, with about 28% in the top ten. Specimen: PBMCs. These receptors were taken from a human donor in good health (CMV status not recorded). Some clones in this sample may be carry-over from other donors' samples. Each CDR3 is given with its conserved first and last residue. D genes are given only for firm matches. Part of the rows lack a size; the others show once, few, many or a class for expanded clones.

V gene	J gene	clone size	D gene	CDR3 protein	CDR3 DNA
TRBV12-3/TRBV12-4	TRBJ1-3	-	-	CASRHTGGGNTIYF	TGTGCCAGCAGACATACAGGAGGTGGAAACACCATATATTTT
TRBV6-6	TRBJ1-6	few	-	CASSYELVNSPLHF	TGTGCCAGCAGTTATGAGCTGGTCAATTCACCCCTCCACTTT
TRBV4-1	TRBJ1-1	few	TRBD1	CASSQGDRGGTEAFF	TGCGCCAGCAGCCAAGGGGACAGGGGAGGTACTGAAGCTTTCTTT
TRBV6-6	TRBJ2-5	few	-	CASSPSRGNPQETQYF	TGTGCCAGCAGTCCCTCCCGGGGAAACCCTCAAGAGACCCAGTACTTC
TRBV7-2	TRBJ1-2	many	-	CASSPSREAYGYTF	TGTGCCAGCAGCCCTTCTCGGGAGGCCTATGGCTACACCTTC
TRBV19	TRBJ1-1	-	-	CASSSRLNTEAFF	TGTGCCAGTAGTTCCAGACTGAACACTGAAGCTTTCTTT
TRBV7-3	TRBJ2-1	few	TRBD1	CASSLGGTGNDEQFF	TGTGCCAGCAGCCTAGGCGGGACAGGGAATGATGAGCAGTTCTTC
TRBV23-1	TRBJ2-1	-	-	CASSQYGRNPGNNEQFF	TGCGCCAGCAGTCAATACGGACGTAACCCCGGGAACAATGAGCAGTTCTTC
TRBV7-6	TRBJ2-1	-	-	CASSLDPSLSSYNEQFF	TGTGCCAGCAGCTTAGACCCCAGCCTTAGCTCCTACAATGAGCAGTTCTTC
TRBV19	TRBJ1-5	few	-	CASSISGGGQPQHF	TGTGCCAGTAGTATATCCGGGGGCGGTCAGCCCCAGCATTTT
TRBV15	TRBJ2-3	-	-	CATSRDRAEGTDTQYF	TGTGCCACCAGCAGAGATAGGGCCGAGGGCACAGATACGCAGTATTTT
TRBV7-3	TRBJ2-5	-	TRBD1	CASSHNRGFAETQYF	TGTGCCAGCAGCCACAACAGGGGATTCGCGGAGACCCAGTACTTC
TRBV19	TRBJ1-5	-	-	CASSIRGVNQPQHF	TGTGCCAGTAGTATCCGGGGGGTTAATCAGCCCCAGCATTTT
TRBV7-2	TRBJ2-1	-	TRBD2	CASSWGLAGDNEQFF	TGTGCCAGCAGCTGGGGACTAGCGGGGGACAATGAGCAGTTCTTC
TRBV14	TRBJ2-1	-	-	CASSLVLVASNNEQFF	TGTGCCAGCAGCCTTGTTTTGGTAGCTTCCAACAATGAGCAGTTCTTC
TRBV6-6	TRBJ1-2	once	-	CASRTLGPKNYGYTF	TGTGCCAGCAGAACTCTGGGACCGAAGAACTATGGCTACACCTTC
TRBV4-1	TRBJ1-2	few	-	CASSQEVLDGYTF	TGTGCCAGCAGCCAAGAGGTACTGGATGGCTACACCTTC
TRBV5-1	TRBJ2-1	-	TRBD2	CASSVQGAGGYNEQFF	TGCGCCAGCAGCGTCCAAGGGGCGGGGGGTTACAATGAGCAGTTCTTC
TRBV7-2	TRBJ2-5	few	TRBD1	CASSSDRGGTQYF	TGTGCCAGCAGCTCCGACAGGGGGGGGACCCAGTACTTC
TRBV7-9	TRBJ2-5	-	-	CASSLVGKETQYF	TGTGCCAGCAGCTTAGTTGGGAAAGAGACCCAGTACTTC
TRBV4-1	TRBJ1-1	-	-	CASSEPAGTEAFF	TGCGCCAGCAGTGAACCCGCCGGCACTGAAGCTTTCTTT
TRBV6-1	TRBJ1-1	few	-	CASTLTQVSNTEAFF	TGTGCCAGCACCCTCACACAGGTCTCGAACACTGAAGCTTTCTTT
TRBV14	TRBJ2-2	-	-	CASSPGNGGELFF	TGTGCCAGCAGCCCCGGGAACGGCGGGGAGCTGTTTTTT
TRBV7-3	TRBJ2-2	many	TRBD2	CASRLAGNTGELFF	TGTGCCAGCAGACTAGCGGGGAACACCGGGGAGCTGTTTTTT
TRBV7-2	TRBJ1-4	-	-	CASSLRTAATNEKLFF	TGTGCCAGCAGCTTGAGGACAGCTGCAACTAATGAAAAACTGTTTTTT
TRBV7-6	TRBJ1-2	-	TRBD1	CASTRTGENYGYTF	TGTGCCAGCACCCGGACAGGGGAAAACTATGGCTACACCTTC
TRBV19	TRBJ1-5	few	-	CASSKALWGRQPQHF	TGTGCCAGTAGTAAGGCCCTCTGGGGCCGCCAGCCCCAGCATTTT
TRBV7-3	TRBJ2-1	-	TRBD2	CASSRTSNIMDNEQFF	TGTGCCAGCAGTCGGACTAGTAACATTATGGACAATGAGCAGTTCTTC
TRBV5-4	TRBJ2-1	-	-	CASSSSGTQHYNEQFF	TGTGCCAGCAGCTCGTCCGGGACACAGCACTACAATGAGCAGTTCTTC
TRBV20-1	TRBJ1-1	-	-	CSARHRDPRTEAFF	TGCAGTGCTAGACACCGGGACCCTCGGACTGAAGCTTTCTTT
TRBV7-9	TRBJ2-7	-	-	CASSLESPHEQYF	TGTGCCAGCAGCTTAGAGTCCCCCCACGAGCAGTACTTC
TRBV7-8	TRBJ1-3	many	-	CASSPYRVPTSGNTIYF	TGTGCCAGCAGCCCCTACAGGGTCCCAACCTCTGGAAACACCATATATTTT
TRBV6-2/TRBV6-3	TRBJ1-2	many	-	CASSRGEGYTF	TGTGCCAGCAGTCGGGGAGAGGGCTACACCTTC
TRBV7-2	TRBJ2-5	-	-	CASSSRVRGGYQETQYF	TGTGCCAGCAGCTCTAGGGTGAGAGGGGGTTACCAAGAGACCCAGTACTTC
TRBV15	TRBJ2-7	-	TRBD1	CATSDTGGKSYEQYF	TGTGCCACCAGCGATACAGGGGGAAAATCCTACGAGCAGTACTTC
TRBV11-2	TRBJ1-1	-	-	CASSFDGGRWTEAFF	TGTGCCAGCAGCTTCGATGGGGGGAGGTGGACTGAAGCTTTCTTT
TRBV7-2	TRBJ2-7	few	TRBD1	CASSRPGQGREQYF	TGTGCCAGCAGCCGTCCGGGACAGGGACGCGAGCAGTACTTC
TRBV19	TRBJ1-2	-	-	CASSQQLNYGYTF	TGTGCCAGTAGTCAGCAGCTCAACTATGGCTACACCTTC
TRBV25-1	TRBJ2-5	once	-	CASSEPETQYF	TGTGCCAGCAGTGAACCCGAGACCCAGTACTTC
TRBV12-3/TRBV12-4	TRBJ2-5	-	-	CASSPVRAAQETQYF	TGTGCCAGCAGTCCCGTGAGAGCGGCCCAAGAGACCCAGTACTTC
TRBV7-6	TRBJ1-3	few	-	CAWLSGRLSGNTIYF	TGTGCCTGGCTTTCGGGTCGACTCTCTGGAAACACCATATATTTT
TRBV2	TRBJ2-3	few	TRBD2	CASNGEGDTQYF	TGTGCCAGCAACGGGGAGGGGGATACGCAGTATTTT
TRBV29-1	TRBJ2-1	once	TRBD2	CSVDLAGTNEQFF	TGCAGCGTTGACCTAGCGGGGACTAATGAGCAGTTCTTC
TRBV7-8	TRBJ1-2	-	-	CASSWGLGEYYGYTF	TGTGCCAGCAGCTGGGGCCTCGGGGAGTACTATGGCTACACCTTC
TRBV2	TRBJ1-1	few	TRBD1	CASSGGQGATEAFF	TGTGCCAGCAGTGGCGGACAGGGGGCCACTGAAGCTTTCTTT
TRBV7-9	TRBJ2-7	-	TRBD2	CASSPWEGSAEAQYF	TGTGCCAGCAGCCCCTGGGAGGGATCGGCGGAAGCGCAGTACTTC
TRBV5-1	TRBJ2-3	-	TRBD2	CASSWAGGYTDTQYF	TGCGCCAGCAGCTGGGCGGGGGGATACACAGATACGCAGTATTTT
TRBV20-1	TRBJ1-5	-	-	CSASPGDSNQPQHF	TGCAGTGCTAGCCCAGGGGACAGCAATCAGCCCCAGCATTTT
TRBV6-2/TRBV6-3	TRBJ1-1	-	-	CASSYRGITEAFF	TGTGCCAGCAGTTACAGGGGCATCACTGAAGCTTTCTTT
TRBV11-2	TRBJ1-2	-	-	CASSPRTRDGYTF	TGTGCCAGCAGCCCTCGGACCAGGGATGGCTACACCTTC
TRBV29-1	TRBJ2-1	few	TRBD2	CSVGIAGGLDNEQFF	TGCAGCGTTGGTATAGCGGGGGGGTTAGACAATGAGCAGTTCTTC
TRBV2	TRBJ1-1	few	TRBD1	CASSADRVTEAFF	TGTGCCAGCAGTGCGGACAGGGTCACTGAAGCTTTCTTT